These T cell receptor beta chains were read from a single sample in a study of CD8 T cells in Susac syndrome. Each CDR3 protein is one row after TCRdb ran MiXCR on the immunoSEQ multiplex PCR reads. This sample carries about 19,000 distinct CDR3 sequences, about 95% of them seen once, and the ten largest clones take 0.2% to 0.3%. Sequencing was done on a sample of CD8+ T cells from PBMCs. These receptors all come from a human donor in good health. Each CDR3 is given with its conserved first and last residue. The D gene is left open where the match is weak. Size values are once, few and many counts, or a class for expanded clones, and some rows have none.

CDR3: CASSNKYTDTQYF; DNA: TGTGCCAGCAGTAACAAATACACAGATACGCAGTATTTT; V: TRBV6-5; D: NA; size: NA; J: TRBJ2-3
CDR3: CASSGPGGNYNEQFF; DNA: TGTGCCAGCAGCGGACCGGGCGGAAACTACAATGAGCAGTTCTTC; V: TRBV11-2; D: NA; size: NA; J: TRBJ2-1
CDR3: CASSHRLAGGNEQFF; DNA: TGTGCCAGCAGCCACCGACTAGCGGGGGGAAATGAGCAGTTCTTC; V: TRBV4-2; D: TRBD2; size: NA; J: TRBJ2-1
CDR3: CATSDPDLVRSPSTDTQYF; DNA: TGTGCCACCAGTGACCCTGATCTCGTAAGGAGTCCTAGCACAGATACGCAGTATTTT; V: TRBV24-1; D: NA; size: once; J: TRBJ2-3
CDR3: CASSHRTSSQDTQYF; DNA: TGTGCCAGCAGCCACCGGACTAGCTCCCAGGATACGCAGTATTTT; V: TRBV3-1; D: TRBD2; size: NA; J: TRBJ2-3
CDR3: CASSHIGTAGDQPQHF; DNA: TGTGCCAGCAGCCATATCGGGACAGCGGGAGATCAGCCCCAGCATTTT; V: TRBV27; D: TRBD1; size: NA; J: TRBJ1-5
CDR3: CASSLSQGSNYGYTF; DNA: TGTGCCAGCAGTTTATCGCAGGGATCCAACTATGGCTACACCTTC; V: TRBV27; D: NA; size: NA; J: TRBJ1-2
CDR3: CASSFVGGPPGELFF; DNA: TGTGCCAGCAGTTTTGTCGGGGGTCCCCCCGGGGAGCTGTTTTTT; V: TRBV27; D: NA; size: once; J: TRBJ2-2
CDR3: CASRPGQGFYEQYF; DNA: TGTGCCAGCAGGCCAGGACAGGGGTTCTACGAGCAGTACTTC; V: TRBV28; D: TRBD1; size: NA; J: TRBJ2-7
CDR3: CASRLTGEGFNEQFF; DNA: TGTGCCAGCAGGTTGACAGGCGAAGGTTTCAATGAGCAGTTCTTC; V: TRBV6-5; D: NA; size: NA; J: TRBJ2-1
CDR3: CASSLRFLLAGGPTDTQYF; DNA: TGCGCCAGCAGTCTTCGCTTCCTCCTAGCGGGAGGGCCCACAGATACGCAGTATTTT; V: TRBV23-1; D: TRBD2; size: NA; J: TRBJ2-3
CDR3: CASSLAGTVIYEQYF; DNA: TGCGCCAGCAGCTTGGCAGGGACAGTGATCTACGAGCAGTACTTC; V: TRBV5-1; D: TRBD1; size: NA; J: TRBJ2-7
CDR3: CASSLYEDSFEKLFF; DNA: TGTGCCAGCAGCTTATACGAGGACAGCTTTGAAAAACTGTTTTTT; V: TRBV7-8; D: NA; size: once; J: TRBJ1-4
CDR3: CASSFVWYEQYF; DNA: TGTGCCAGCAGTTTCGTTTGGTACGAGCAGTACTTC; V: TRBV6-2/TRBV6-3; D: NA; size: once; J: TRBJ2-7
CDR3: CSARDRGLNTEAFF; DNA: TGCAGTGCTAGAGATCGGGGCTTGAACACTGAAGCTTTCTTT; V: TRBV20-1; D: NA; size: once; J: TRBJ1-1
CDR3: CASSQELVQGLSSGANVLTF; DNA: TGTGCCAGCAGCCAGGAATTAGTACAGGGTTTAAGCTCTGGGGCCAACGTCCTGACTTTC; V: TRBV4-2; D: NA; size: NA; J: TRBJ2-6
CDR3: CASSQASRGLGRDTDTQYF; DNA: TGCGCCAGCAGCCAAGCCTCGCGTGGCCTAGGTCGAGACACAGATACGCAGTATTTT; V: TRBV4-1; D: NA; size: NA; J: TRBJ2-3
CDR3: CSAREDSRSNQPQHF; DNA: TGCAGTGCTAGAGAGGACAGTAGGAGCAATCAGCCCCAGCATTTT; V: TRBV20-1; D: NA; size: NA; J: TRBJ1-5
CDR3: CASSYGDSYNEQFF; DNA: TGTGCCAGCAGTTACGGGGACTCCTACAATGAGCAGTTCTTC; V: TRBV6-5; D: NA; size: NA; J: TRBJ2-1
CDR3: CSARRGISYEQYF; DNA: TGCAGTGCTAGACGGGGCATCTCCTACGAGCAGTACTTC; V: TRBV20-1; D: NA; size: NA; J: TRBJ2-7
CDR3: CASRPLVEGYNEQFF; DNA: TGTGCCAGCAGACCGTTGGTGGAGGGTTACAATGAGCAGTTCTTC; V: TRBV7-9; D: NA; size: NA; J: TRBJ2-1
CDR3: CASSPSDWDNTDTQYF; DNA: TGTGCCAGCAGCCCATCGGACTGGGACAACACAGATACGCAGTATTTT; V: TRBV7-9; D: NA; size: NA; J: TRBJ2-3
CDR3: CASSEARGLGLTGQFF; DNA: TGTGCCAGCAGTGAAGCTCGAGGACTGGGTTTGACGGGTCAGTTCTTC; V: TRBV2; D: NA; size: NA; J: TRBJ2-1
CDR3: CASSGSRVRTYEQYF; DNA: TGCGCCAGCAGTGGTTCAAGGGTCAGGACCTACGAGCAGTACTTC; V: TRBV10-1; D: NA; size: NA; J: TRBJ2-7
CDR3: CASSPGDYSNQPQHF; DNA: TGTGCCAGCAGCCCAGGGGATTATAGCAATCAGCCCCAGCATTTT; V: TRBV7-9; D: NA; size: NA; J: TRBJ1-5
CDR3: CASSASTGGGNTEAFF; DNA: TGTGCCAGCAGCGCATCGACAGGGGGTGGGAACACTGAAGCTTTCTTT; V: TRBV7-9; D: TRBD1; size: NA; J: TRBJ1-1
CDR3: CSARSGSSYEQYF; DNA: TGCAGTGCTAGAAGCGGGAGCTCCTACGAGCAGTACTTC; V: TRBV20-1; D: TRBD2; size: once; J: TRBJ2-7
CDR3: CASSAGQSSYEQYF; DNA: TGTGCCAGCAGTGCCGGACAGAGCTCCTACGAGCAGTACTTC; V: TRBV7-6; D: NA; size: NA; J: TRBJ2-7
CDR3: CASGDVSGYTF; DNA: TGTGCCAGCGGGGACGTCAGTGGCTACACCTTC; V: TRBV28; D: NA; size: NA; J: TRBJ1-2
CDR3: CASSLREDRIYGYTF; DNA: TGTGCCAGCAGCTTAAGGGAGGACAGGATCTATGGCTACACCTTC; V: TRBV11-1; D: TRBD1; size: NA; J: TRBJ1-2
CDR3: CASSLDRDALETQYF; DNA: TGTGCCAGCAGTTTAGACCGGGATGCACTAGAGACCCAGTACTTC; V: TRBV12-3/TRBV12-4; D: NA; size: once; J: TRBJ2-5
CDR3: CASSQDWGDRSENTIYF; DNA: TGTGCCAGCAGCCAAGATTGGGGGGATCGGTCTGAAAACACCATATATTTT; V: TRBV4-2; D: NA; size: NA; J: TRBJ1-3
CDR3: CASSEGGVIVGETQYF; DNA: TGTGCCAGCAGTGAAGGGGGGGTCATAGTAGGAGAGACCCAGTACTTC; V: TRBV6-1; D: NA; size: NA; J: TRBJ2-5
CDR3: CASSPREGWKDGYTF; DNA: TGCGCCAGCAGCCCCAGGGAGGGGTGGAAGGATGGCTACACCTTC; V: TRBV5-1; D: NA; size: NA; J: TRBJ1-2
CDR3: CASSLGYDAYEQYF; DNA: TGCGCCAGCAGCTTGGGGTACGACGCCTACGAGCAGTACTTC; V: TRBV5-1; D: NA; size: NA; J: TRBJ2-7
CDR3: CATSREAPTGELFF; DNA: TGTGCCACCAGCAGAGAGGCACCCACCGGGGAGCTGTTTTTT; V: TRBV15; D: NA; size: NA; J: TRBJ2-2
CDR3: CASSLDSTGETQYF; DNA: TGTGCCAGCAGCTTAGATAGCACAGGGGAGACCCAGTACTTC; V: TRBV7-8; D: NA; size: once; J: TRBJ2-5
CDR3: CASRAGSSYEQYF; DNA: TGTGCCAGCAGAGCGGGGAGCTCCTACGAGCAGTACTTC; V: TRBV28; D: TRBD2; size: NA; J: TRBJ2-7
CDR3: CASSVGLADSYEQYF; DNA: TGTGCCAGCAGCGTAGGACTAGCAGACTCCTACGAGCAGTACTTC; V: TRBV9; D: TRBD2; size: few; J: TRBJ2-7
CDR3: CASSPQTEWVPATNEKLFF; DNA: TGTGCCAGCAGTCCCCAGACAGAGTGGGTTCCCGCGACTAATGAAAAACTGTTTTTT; V: TRBV28; D: NA; size: NA; J: TRBJ1-4
CDR3: CASGGWSSQYF; DNA: TGTGCCAGCGGGGGGTGGAGTTCGCAGTATTTT; V: TRBV28; D: NA; size: NA; J: TRBJ2-3
CDR3: CASSHTSGSYEQYF; DNA: TGTGCCAGCAGCCACACTAGCGGTTCCTACGAGCAGTACTTC; V: TRBV7-2; D: TRBD2; size: few; J: TRBJ2-7